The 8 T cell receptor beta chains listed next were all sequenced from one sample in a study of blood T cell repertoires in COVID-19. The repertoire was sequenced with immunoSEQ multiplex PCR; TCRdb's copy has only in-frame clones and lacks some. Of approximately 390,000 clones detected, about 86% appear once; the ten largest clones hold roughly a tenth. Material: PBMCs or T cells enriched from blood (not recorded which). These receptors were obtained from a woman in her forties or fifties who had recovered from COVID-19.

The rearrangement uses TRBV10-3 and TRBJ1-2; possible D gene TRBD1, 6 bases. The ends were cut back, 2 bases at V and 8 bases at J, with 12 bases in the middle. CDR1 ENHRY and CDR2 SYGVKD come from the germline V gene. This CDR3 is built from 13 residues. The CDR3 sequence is CAISEEQGWGYTF. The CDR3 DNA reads TGTGCCATCAGTGAGGAACAGGGATGGGGCTACACCTTC.

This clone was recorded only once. DNA of the CDR3: TGTGCCTGGAGTGTAGGGGGGCCCCAGCATTTT. This gives the protein CAWSVGGPQHF. The chain uses TRBV30 and TRBJ1-5; a weak D match, TRBD1 (6 bases). The CDR3 spans 11 residues. Trimming removed 0 bases at V and 9 bases at J, with 6 bases between. The V gene's germline CDR1 is GTSNPN and CDR2 SVGIG (reference sequence).

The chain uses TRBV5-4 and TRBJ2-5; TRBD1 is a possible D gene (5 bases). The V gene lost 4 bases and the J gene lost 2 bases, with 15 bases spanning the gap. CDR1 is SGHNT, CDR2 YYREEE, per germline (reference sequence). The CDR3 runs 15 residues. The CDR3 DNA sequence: TGTGCCAGCAGCCCGAGTGGGGCCCGACAAGAGACCCAGTACTTC. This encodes CASSPSGARQETQYF.

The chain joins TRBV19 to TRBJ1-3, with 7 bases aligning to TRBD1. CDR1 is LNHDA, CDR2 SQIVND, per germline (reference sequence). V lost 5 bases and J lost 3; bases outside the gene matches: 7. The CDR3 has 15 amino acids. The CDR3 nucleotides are TGTGCCAGTAGTGCCGGTGGGACAGTTGGAAACACCATATATTTT. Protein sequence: CASSAGGTVGNTIYF.

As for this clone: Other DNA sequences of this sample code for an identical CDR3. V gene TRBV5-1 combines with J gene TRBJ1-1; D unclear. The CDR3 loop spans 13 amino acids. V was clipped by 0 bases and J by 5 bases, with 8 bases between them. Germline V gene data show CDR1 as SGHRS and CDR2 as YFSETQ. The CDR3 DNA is TGCGCCAGCAGCTTGGGATCGGGGACTGAAGCTTTCTTT. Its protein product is CASSLGSGTEAFF.

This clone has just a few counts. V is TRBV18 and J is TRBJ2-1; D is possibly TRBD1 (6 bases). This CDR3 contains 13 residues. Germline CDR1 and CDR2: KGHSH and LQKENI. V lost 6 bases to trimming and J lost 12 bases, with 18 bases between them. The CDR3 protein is CASSETGPGGQFF. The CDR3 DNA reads TGTGCCAGCTCCGAGACAGGACCCGGAGGGCAGTTCTTC.

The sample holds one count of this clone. CDR3 nucleotide sequence: TGTGCCAGTAGTACCCAGGACAGGGGGCCACCCAATGAGCAGTTCTTC. Amino acid sequence: CASSTQDRGPPNEQFF. The J gene is TRBJ2-1, the V gene TRBV19; 11 bases match TRBD1. The CDR3 extends over 16 amino acids. Germline V CDR1 and CDR2: LNHDA, SQIVND (reference sequence). The junction had 8 bases not matched to a gene; V was cut back by 4 bases and J by 6 bases.

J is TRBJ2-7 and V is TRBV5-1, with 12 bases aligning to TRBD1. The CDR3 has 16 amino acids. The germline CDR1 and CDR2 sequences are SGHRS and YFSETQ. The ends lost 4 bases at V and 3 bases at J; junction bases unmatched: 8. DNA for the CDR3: TGCGCCAGCAGCCCGGACGGGACAGGGGGCCGCTACGAGCAGTACTTC. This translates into CASSPDGTGGRYEQYF. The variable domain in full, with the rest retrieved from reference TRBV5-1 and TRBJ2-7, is KAGVTQTPRYLIKTRGQQVTLSCSPISGHRSVSWYQQTPGQGLQFLFEYFSETQRNKGNFPGRFSGRQFSNSRSEMNVSTLELGDSALYLCASSPDGTGGRYEQYFGPGTRLTVT.